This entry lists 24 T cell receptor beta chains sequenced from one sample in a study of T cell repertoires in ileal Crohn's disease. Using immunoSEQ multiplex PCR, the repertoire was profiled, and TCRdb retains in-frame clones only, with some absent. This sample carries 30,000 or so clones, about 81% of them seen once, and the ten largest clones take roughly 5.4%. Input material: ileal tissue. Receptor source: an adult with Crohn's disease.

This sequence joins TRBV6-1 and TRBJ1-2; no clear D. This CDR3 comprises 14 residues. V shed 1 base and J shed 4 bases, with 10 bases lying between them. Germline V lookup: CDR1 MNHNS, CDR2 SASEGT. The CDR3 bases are TGTGCCAGCAGTGAAGGCCAGGCCCCCTATGGCTACACCTTC. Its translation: CASSEGQAPYGYTF.

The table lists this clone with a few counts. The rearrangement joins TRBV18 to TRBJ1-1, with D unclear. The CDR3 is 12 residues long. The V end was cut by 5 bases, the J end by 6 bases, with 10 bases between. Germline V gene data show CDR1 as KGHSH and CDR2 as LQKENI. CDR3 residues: CASSNRGAEAFF. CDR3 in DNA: TGTGCCAGCTCAAATCGCGGGGCTGAAGCTTTCTTT.

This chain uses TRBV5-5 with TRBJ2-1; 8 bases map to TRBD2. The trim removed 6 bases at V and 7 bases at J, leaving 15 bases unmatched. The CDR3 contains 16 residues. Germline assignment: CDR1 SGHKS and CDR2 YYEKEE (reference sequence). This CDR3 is CASTGRAGGLGNEQFF. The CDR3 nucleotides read TGTGCCAGCACCGGCAGGGCGGGGGGTTTAGGGAATGAGCAGTTCTTC.

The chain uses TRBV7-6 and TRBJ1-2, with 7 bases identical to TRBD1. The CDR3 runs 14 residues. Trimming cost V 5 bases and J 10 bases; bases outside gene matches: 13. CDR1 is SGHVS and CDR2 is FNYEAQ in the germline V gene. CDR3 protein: CASSPRTDRPIYTF. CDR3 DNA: TGTGCCAGCAGCCCCAGAACGGACAGGCCGATCTACACCTTC. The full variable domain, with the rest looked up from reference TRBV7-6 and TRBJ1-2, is GAGVSQSPRYKVTKRGQDVALRCDPISGHVSLYWYRQALGQGPEFLTYFNYEAQQDKSGLPNDRFSAERPEGSISTLTIQRTEQRDSAMYRCASSPRTDRPIYTFGSGTRLTVV.

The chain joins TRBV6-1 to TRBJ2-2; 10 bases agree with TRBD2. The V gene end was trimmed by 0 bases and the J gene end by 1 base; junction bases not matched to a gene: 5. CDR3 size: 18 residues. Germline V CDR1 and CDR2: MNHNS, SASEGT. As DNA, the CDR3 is TGTGCCAGCAGTGAAGCGTGGCTAGCGGGGGTGAACACCGGGGAGCTGTTTTTT. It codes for CASSEAWLAGVNTGELFF.

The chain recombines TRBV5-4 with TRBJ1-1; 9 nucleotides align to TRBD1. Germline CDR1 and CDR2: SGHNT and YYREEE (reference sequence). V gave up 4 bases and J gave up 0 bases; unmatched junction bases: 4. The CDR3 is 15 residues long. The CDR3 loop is CASSPTGGMNTEAFF. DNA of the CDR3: TGTGCCAGCAGCCCAACAGGGGGCATGAACACTGAAGCTTTCTTT.

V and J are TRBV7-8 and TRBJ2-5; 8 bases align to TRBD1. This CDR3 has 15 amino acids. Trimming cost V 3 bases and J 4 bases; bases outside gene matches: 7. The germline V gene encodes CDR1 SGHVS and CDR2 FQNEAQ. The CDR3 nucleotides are TGTGCCAGCAGCTTTTTTGGACAGGGTATAGAGACCCAGTACTTC. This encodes CASSFFGQGIETQYF.

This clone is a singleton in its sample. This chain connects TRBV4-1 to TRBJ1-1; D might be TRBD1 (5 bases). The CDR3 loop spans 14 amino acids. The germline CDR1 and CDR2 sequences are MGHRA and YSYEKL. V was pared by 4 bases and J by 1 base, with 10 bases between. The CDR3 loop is CASSRGLKNTEAFF. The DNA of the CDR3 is TGCGCCAGCAGCCGGGGACTGAAGAACACTGAAGCTTTCTTT.

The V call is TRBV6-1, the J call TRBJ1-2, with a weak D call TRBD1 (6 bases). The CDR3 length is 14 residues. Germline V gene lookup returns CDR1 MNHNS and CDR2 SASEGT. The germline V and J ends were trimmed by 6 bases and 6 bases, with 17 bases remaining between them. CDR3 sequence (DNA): TGTGCCAGCAGGAACCTCGGCAGGGGAGATGGCTACACCTTC. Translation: CASRNLGRGDGYTF.

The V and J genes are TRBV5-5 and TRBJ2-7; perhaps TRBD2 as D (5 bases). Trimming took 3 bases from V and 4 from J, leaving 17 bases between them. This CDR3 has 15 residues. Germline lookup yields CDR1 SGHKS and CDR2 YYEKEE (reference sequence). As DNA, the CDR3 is TGTGCCAGCAGCTGGACCGTCTTAAGGGAGTACGAGCAGTACTTC. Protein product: CASSWTVLREYEQYF.

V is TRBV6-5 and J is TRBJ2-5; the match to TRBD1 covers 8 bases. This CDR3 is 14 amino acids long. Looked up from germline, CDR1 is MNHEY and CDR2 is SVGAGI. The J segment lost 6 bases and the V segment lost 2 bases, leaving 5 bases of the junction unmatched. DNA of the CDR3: TGTGCCAGCAGTTACGTGTGGACAGGGAAGACCCAGTACTTC. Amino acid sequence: CASSYVWTGKTQYF.

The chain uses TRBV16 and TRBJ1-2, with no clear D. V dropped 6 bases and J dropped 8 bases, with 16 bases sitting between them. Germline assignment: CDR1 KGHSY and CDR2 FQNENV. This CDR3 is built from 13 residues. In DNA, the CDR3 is TGTGCCAGCAGACTAAGAGGTCTAAAGGGCTACACCTTC. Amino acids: CASRLRGLKGYTF.

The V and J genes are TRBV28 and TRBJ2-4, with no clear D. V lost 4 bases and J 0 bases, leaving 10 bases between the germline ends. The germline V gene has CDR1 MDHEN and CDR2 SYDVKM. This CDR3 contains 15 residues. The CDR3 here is CASSYFNLAKNIQYF. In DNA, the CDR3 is TGTGCCAGCAGTTATTTTAATCTAGCCAAAAACATTCAGTACTTC.

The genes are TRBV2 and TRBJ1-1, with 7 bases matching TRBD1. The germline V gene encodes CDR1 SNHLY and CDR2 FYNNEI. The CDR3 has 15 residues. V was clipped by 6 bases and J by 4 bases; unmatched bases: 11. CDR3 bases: TGTGCCAGCAGGGGGAGACAGGGATTGAGCACTGAAGCTTTCTTT. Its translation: CASRGRQGLSTEAFF.

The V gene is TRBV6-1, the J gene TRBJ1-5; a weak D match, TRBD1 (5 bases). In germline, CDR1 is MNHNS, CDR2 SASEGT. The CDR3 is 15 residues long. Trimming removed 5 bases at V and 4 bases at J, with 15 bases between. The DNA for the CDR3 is TGTGCCAGCAGTACGGCAGGGAGGATTAATCAGCCCCAGCATTTT. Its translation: CASSTAGRINQPQHF.

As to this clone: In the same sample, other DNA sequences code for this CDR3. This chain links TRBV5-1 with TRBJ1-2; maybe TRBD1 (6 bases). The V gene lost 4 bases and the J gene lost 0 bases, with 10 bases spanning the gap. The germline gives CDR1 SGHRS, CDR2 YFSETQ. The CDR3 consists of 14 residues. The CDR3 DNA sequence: TGCGCCAGCAGCCCGGACAGTACTAACTATGGCTACACCTTC. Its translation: CASSPDSTNYGYTF. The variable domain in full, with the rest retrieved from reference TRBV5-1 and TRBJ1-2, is KAGVTQTPRYLIKTRGQQVTLSCSPISGHRSVSWYQQTPGQGLQFLFEYFSETQRNKGNFPGRFSGRQFSNSRSEMNVSTLELGDSALYLCASSPDSTNYGYTFGSGTRLTVV.

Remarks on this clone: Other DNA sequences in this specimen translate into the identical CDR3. Here the CDR3 DNA reads TGCGCCAGCAGCTTGGGGCAGGCGAACACTGAAGCTTTCTTT. This translates into CASSLGQANTEAFF. The chain combines TRBV5-1 with TRBJ1-1; D is ambiguous. CDR1 is SGHRS and CDR2 is YFSETQ in the germline V gene. The CDR3 consists of 14 residues. Trimming left V 0 bases short and J 1 base short, with 7 bases between.

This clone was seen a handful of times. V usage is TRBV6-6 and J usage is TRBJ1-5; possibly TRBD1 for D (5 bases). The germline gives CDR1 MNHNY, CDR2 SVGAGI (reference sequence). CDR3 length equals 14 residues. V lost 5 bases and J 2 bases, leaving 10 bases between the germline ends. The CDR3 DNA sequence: TGTGCCAGCAGTGGGGGGATGGGCAATCAGCCCCAGCATTTT. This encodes CASSGGMGNQPQHF.

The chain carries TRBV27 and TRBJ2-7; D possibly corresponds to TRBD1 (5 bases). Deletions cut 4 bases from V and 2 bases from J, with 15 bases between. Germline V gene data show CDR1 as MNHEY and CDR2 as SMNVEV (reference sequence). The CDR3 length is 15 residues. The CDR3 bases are TGTGCCAGCAGTTCCTCCGTCCAGGGCCCCTACGAGCAGTACTTC. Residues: CASSSSVQGPYEQYF.

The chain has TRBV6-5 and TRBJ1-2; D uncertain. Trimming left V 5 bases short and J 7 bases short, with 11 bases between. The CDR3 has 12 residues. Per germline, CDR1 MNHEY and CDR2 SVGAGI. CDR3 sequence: CASSPYAGGYTF. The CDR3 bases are TGTGCCAGCAGTCCCTACGCTGGTGGCTACACCTTC.

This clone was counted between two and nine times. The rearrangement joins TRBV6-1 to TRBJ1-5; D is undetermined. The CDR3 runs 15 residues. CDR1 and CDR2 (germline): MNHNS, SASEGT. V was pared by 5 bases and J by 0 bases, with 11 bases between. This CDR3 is CASSFDIFSNQPQHF. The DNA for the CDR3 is TGTGCCAGCAGTTTCGACATATTTAGCAATCAGCCCCAGCATTTT.

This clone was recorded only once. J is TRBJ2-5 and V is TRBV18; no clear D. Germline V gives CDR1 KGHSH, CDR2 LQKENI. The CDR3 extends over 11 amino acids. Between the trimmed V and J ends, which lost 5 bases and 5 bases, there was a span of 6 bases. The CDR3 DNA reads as TGTGCCAGCTCAAATATCGAGACCCAGTACTTC. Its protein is CASSNIETQYF.

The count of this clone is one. CDR3 loop: CASSQDRTLNYGYTF. The CDR3 bases are TGCGCCAGCAGCCAAGATAGGACACTTAACTATGGCTACACCTTC. The chain uses TRBV4-3 and TRBJ1-2, with D possibly matching TRBD1 (5 bases). Trimming took 0 bases from V and 1 from J, leaving 9 bases between them. The CDR3 contains 15 residues. The germline V gene has CDR1 LGHNA and CDR2 YSLEER.

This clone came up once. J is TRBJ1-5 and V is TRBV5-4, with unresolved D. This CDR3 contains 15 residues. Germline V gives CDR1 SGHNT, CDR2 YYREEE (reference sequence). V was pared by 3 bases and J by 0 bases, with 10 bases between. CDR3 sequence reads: CASSSQKYSNQPQHF. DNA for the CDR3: TGTGCCAGCAGCTCTCAGAAATATAGCAATCAGCCCCAGCATTTT.